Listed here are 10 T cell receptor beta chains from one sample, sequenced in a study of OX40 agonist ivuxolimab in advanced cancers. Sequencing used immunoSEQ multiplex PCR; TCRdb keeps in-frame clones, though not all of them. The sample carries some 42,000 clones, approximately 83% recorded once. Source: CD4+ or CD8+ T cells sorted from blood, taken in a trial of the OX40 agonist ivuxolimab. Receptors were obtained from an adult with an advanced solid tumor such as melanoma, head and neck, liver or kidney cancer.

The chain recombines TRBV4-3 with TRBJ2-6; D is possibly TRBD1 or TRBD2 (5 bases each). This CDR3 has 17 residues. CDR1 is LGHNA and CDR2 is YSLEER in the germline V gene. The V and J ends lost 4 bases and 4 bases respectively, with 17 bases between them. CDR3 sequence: CASSPQGEARGANVLTF. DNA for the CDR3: TGCGCCAGCAGCCCCCAGGGAGAGGCGCGCGGGGCCAACGTCCTGACTTTC.

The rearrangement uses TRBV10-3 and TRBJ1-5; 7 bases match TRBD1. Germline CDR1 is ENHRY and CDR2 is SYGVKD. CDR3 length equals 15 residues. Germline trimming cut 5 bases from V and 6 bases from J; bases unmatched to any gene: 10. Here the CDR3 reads CAISQGGGVGQPQHF. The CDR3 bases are TGTGCCATCAGTCAGGGGGGGGGAGTGGGTCAGCCCCAGCATTTT.

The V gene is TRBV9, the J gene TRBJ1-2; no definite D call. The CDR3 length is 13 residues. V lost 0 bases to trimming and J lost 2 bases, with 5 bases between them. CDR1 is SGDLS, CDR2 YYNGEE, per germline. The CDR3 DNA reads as TGTGCCAGCAGCGTAGGGGTGAACTATGGCTACACCTTC. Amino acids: CASSVGVNYGYTF.

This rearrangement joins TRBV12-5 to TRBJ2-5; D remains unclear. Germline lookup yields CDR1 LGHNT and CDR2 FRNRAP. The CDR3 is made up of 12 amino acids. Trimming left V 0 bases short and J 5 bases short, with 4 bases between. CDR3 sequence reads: CASGLVLETQYF. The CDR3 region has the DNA TGTGCTAGTGGTTTGGTACTGGAGACCCAGTACTTC.

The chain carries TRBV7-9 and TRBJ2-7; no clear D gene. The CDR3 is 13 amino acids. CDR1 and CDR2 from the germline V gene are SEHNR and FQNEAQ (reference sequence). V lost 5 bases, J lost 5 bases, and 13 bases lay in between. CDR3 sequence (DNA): TGTGCCAGCAGCCTTTACAGTGGCGACGAGCAGTACTTC. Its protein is CASSLYSGDEQYF.

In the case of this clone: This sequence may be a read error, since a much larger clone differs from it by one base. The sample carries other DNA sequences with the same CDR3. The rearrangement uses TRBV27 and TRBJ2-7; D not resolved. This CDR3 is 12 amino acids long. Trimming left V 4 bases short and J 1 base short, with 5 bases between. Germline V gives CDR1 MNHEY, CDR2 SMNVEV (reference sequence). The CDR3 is CASSSGSYEQYF. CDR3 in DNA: TGTGCCAGCAGTTCCGGGTCCTACGAGCAGTACTTC.

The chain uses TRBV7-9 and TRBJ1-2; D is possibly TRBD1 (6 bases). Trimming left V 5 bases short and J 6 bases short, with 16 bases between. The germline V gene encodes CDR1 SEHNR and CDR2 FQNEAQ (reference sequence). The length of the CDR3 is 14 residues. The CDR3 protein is CASSLRQVDDGYTF. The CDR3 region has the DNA TGTGCCAGCAGCCTTCGACAGGTTGATGATGGCTACACCTTC.

This CDR3 is CASSEFGDYNEQFF. CDR3 in DNA: TGTGCCAGCAGTGAATTCGGAGACTACAATGAGCAGTTCTTC. The chain carries TRBV2 and TRBJ2-1; no clear D. In germline, CDR1 is SNHLY, CDR2 FYNNEI. V was clipped by 2 bases and J by 3 bases, with 8 bases between them. The CDR3 is 14 residues long.

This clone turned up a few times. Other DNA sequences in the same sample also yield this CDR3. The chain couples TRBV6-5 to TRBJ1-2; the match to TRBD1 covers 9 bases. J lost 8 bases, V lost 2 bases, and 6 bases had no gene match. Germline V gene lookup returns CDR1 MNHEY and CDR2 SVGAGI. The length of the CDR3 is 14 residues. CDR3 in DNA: TGTGCCAGCAGTTACATGGACAGGGGAGGAGGCTACACCTTC. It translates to CASSYMDRGGGYTF.

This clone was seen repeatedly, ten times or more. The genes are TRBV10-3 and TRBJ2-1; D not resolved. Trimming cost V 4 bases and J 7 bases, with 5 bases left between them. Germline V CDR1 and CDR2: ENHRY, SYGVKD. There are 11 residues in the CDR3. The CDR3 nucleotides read TGTGCCATCAGTGTTCAGAATGAGCAGTTCTTC. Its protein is CAISVQNEQFF.